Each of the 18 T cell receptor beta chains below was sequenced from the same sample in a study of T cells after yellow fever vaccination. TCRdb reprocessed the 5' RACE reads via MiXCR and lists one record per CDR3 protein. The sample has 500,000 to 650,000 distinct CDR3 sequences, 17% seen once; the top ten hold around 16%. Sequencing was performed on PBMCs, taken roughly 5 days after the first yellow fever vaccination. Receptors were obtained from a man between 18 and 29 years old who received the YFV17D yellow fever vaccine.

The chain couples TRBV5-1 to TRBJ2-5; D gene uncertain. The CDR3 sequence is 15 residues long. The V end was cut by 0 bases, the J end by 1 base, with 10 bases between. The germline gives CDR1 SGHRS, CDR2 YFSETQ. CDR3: CASSLALNGQETQYF. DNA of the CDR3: TGCGCCAGCAGCTTGGCCTTGAACGGCCAAGAGACCCAGTACTTC.

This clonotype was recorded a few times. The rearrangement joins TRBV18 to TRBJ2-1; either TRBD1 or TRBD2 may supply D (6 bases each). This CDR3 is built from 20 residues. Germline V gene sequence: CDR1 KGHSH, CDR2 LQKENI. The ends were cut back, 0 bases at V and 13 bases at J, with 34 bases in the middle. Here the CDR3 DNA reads TGTGCCAGCTCACCACCGAATTTCGAACAGGGCCCCGTGACGCGGGATAGACAGTTCTTC. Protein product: CASSPPNFEQGPVTRDRQFF.

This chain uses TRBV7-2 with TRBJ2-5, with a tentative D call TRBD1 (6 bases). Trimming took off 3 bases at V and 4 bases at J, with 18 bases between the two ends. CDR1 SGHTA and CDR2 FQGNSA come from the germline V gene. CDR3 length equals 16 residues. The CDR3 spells CASSFSLGARGETQYF. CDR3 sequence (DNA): TGTGCCAGCAGCTTCTCCTTGGGGGCGCGAGGAGAGACCCAGTACTTC.

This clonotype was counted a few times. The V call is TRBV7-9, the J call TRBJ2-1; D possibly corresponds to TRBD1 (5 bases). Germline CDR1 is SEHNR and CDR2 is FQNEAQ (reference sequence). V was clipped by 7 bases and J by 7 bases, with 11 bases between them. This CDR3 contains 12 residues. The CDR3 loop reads CASNVGVNEQFF. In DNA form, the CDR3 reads TGTGCCAGCAACGTAGGGGTGAATGAGCAGTTCTTC.

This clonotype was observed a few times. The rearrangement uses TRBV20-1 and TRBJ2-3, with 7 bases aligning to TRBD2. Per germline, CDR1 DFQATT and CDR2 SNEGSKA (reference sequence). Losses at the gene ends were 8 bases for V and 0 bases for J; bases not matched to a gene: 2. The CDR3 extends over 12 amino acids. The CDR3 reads CSLGGSTDTQYF. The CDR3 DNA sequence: TGCAGTCTGGGGGGGAGCACAGATACGCAGTATTTT.

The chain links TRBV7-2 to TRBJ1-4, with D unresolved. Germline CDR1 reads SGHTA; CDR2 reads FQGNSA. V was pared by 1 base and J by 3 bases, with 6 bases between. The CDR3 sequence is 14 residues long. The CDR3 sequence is CASSLVRANEKLFF. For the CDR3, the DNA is TGTGCCAGCAGCTTAGTGCGGGCTAATGAAAAACTGTTTTTT. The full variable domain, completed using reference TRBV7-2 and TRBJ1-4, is GAGVSQSPSNKVTEKGKDVELRCDPISGHTALYWYRQSLGQGLEFLIYFQGNSAPDKSGLPSDRFSAERTGGSVSTLTIQRTQQEDSAVYLCASSLVRANEKLFFGSGTQLSVL.

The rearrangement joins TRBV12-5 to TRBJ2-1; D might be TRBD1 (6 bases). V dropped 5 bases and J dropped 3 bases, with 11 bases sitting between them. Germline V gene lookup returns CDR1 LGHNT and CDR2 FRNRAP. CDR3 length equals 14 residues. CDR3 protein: CASGIPGHYNEQFF. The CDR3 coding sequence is TGTGCTAGTGGTATCCCGGGACACTACAATGAGCAGTTCTTC.

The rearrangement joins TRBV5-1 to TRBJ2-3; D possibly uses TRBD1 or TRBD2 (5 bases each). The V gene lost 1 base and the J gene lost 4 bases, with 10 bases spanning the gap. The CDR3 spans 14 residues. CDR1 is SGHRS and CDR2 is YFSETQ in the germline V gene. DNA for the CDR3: TGCGCCAGCAGCTTGCGGGACCGGGCAGATACGCAGTATTTT. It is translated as CASSLRDRADTQYF. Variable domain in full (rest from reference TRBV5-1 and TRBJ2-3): KAGVTQTPRYLIKTRGQQVTLSCSPISGHRSVSWYQQTPGQGLQFLFEYFSETQRNKGNFPGRFSGRQFSNSRSEMNVSTLELGDSALYLCASSLRDRADTQYFGPGTRLTVL.

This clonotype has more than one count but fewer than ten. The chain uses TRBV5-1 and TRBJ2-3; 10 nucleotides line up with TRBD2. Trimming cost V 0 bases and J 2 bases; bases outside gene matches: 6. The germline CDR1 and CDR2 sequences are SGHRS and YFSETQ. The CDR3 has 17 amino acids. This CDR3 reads CASSLVAGGQITDTQYF. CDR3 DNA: TGCGCCAGCAGCTTGGTAGCGGGGGGCCAGATCACAGATACGCAGTATTTT.

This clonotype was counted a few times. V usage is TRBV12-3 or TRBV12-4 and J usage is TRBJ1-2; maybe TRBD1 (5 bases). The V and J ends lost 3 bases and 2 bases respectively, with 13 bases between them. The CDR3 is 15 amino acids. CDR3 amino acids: CASSLSLGGNYGYTF. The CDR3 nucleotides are TGTGCCAGCAGTTTGAGTCTCGGGGGGAACTATGGCTACACCTTC.

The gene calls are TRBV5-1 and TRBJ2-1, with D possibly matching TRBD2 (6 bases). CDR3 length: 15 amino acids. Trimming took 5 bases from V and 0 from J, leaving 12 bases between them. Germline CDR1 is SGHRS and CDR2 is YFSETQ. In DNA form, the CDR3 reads TGCGCCAGCAGGGCCTCGGGGGTCTCCTACAATGAGCAGTTCTTC. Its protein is CASRASGVSYNEQFF.

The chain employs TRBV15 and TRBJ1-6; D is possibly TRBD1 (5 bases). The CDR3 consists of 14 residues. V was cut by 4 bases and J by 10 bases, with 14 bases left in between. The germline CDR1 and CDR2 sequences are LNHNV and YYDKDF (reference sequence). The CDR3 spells CATSKSLGESPLHF. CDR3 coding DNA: TGTGCCACCAGCAAATCACTAGGGGAGTCACCCCTCCACTTT.

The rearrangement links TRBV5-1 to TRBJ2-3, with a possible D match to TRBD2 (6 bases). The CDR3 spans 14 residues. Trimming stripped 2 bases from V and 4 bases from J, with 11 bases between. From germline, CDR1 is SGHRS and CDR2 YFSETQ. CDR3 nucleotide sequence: TGCGCCAGCAGCTTCGGGAGTGTTGCAGATACGCAGTATTTT. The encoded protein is CASSFGSVADTQYF.

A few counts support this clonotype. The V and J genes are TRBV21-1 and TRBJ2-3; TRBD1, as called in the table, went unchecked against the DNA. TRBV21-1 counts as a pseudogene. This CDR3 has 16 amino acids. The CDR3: CASSKPTGGASDTQYF. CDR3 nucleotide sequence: TGTGCCAGCAGCAAGCCGACAGGGGGCGCCTCAGATACGCAGTATTTT.

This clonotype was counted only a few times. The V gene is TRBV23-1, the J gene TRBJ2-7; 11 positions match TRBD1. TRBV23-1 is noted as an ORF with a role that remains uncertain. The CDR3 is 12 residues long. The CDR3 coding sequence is TGCGCCAGCAGCCGGGACAGGGGGAGTGAGGACGTC. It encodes CASSRDRGSEDV.

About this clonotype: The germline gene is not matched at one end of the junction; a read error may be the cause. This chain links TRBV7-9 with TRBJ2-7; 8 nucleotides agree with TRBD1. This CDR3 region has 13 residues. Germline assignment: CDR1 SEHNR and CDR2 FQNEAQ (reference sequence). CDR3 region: CASSLTPGQELYF. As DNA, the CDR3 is TGTGCCAGCAGCTTAACCCCGGGACAGGAGCTGTACTTC.

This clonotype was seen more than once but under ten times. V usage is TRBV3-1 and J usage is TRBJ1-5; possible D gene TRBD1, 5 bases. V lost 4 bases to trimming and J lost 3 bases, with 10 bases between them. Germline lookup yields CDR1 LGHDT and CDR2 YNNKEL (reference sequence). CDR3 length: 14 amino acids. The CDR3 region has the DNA TGTGCCAGCAGCCCTACAGGTCCCAATCAGCCCCAGCATTTT. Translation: CASSPTGPNQPQHF.

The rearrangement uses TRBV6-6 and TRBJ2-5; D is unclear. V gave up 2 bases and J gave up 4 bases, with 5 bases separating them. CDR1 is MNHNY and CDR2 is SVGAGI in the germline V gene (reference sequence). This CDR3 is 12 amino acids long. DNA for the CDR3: TGTGCCAGCAGTTACATCGCAGAGACCCAGTACTTC. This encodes CASSYIAETQYF.